One and the same sample provided the 24 T cell receptor beta chains below, sequenced in a study of T-cell memory formation after mild COVID-19. TCRdb reanalysed the 5' RACE reads using MiXCR and keeps one entry per CDR3 protein. The sample holds 470,000 or so distinct CDR3 sequences; roughly 17% are singletons and the top ten take 20% to 25%. The sequencing input was PBMCs or a T cell subset sorted from them (not recorded which). These receptor sequences come from a man aged 18 to 30 who had mild COVID-19 (a few samples of this study predate the infection). Cell type and time point are not known.

The chain recombines TRBV2 with TRBJ2-7; D may be TRBD1 or TRBD2 (5 bases each). Germline V lookup: CDR1 SNHLY, CDR2 FYNNEI. V lost 6 bases to trimming and J lost 7 bases, with 25 bases between them. This CDR3 contains 16 residues. CDR3: CASSSQTGTPVGEQYF. The CDR3 nucleotides read TGTGCCAGCAGCTCCCAAACCGGGACCCCGGTCGGTGAGCAGTACTTC.

This clonotype was found a few times. The rearrangement uses TRBV7-2 and TRBJ2-7; unclear D gene. From germline, CDR1 is SGHTA and CDR2 FQGNSA. There are 13 residues in the CDR3. Between the trimmed V and J ends, which lost 4 bases and 9 bases, there was a span of 16 bases. This chain's CDR3 is CASSSGYSSRQYV. CDR3 DNA sequence: TGTGCCAGCAGCTCCGGGTATTCGTCTCGGCAGTACGTC.

This clonotype was observed a few times. This chain connects TRBV12-3 or TRBV12-4 to TRBJ2-5; TRBD2 aligns across 10 bases. Trimming cost V 3 bases and J 4 bases; bases outside gene matches: 5. The CDR3 contains 15 residues. CDR3 nucleotide sequence: TGTGCCAGCAGTTTGGCTAGCGGGGGACCAGAGACCCAGTACTTC. It is translated as CASSLASGGPETQYF.

A few counts support this clonotype. This chain uses TRBV29-1 with TRBJ1-2, with 10 bases that match TRBD1. V lost 7 bases, J lost 4 bases, and 6 bases stayed unmatched. This CDR3 contains 13 residues. CDR1 and CDR2 (germline): SQVTM, ANQGSEA. The CDR3 protein is CSATGGPTYGYTF. CDR3 DNA sequence: TGCAGCGCGACAGGGGGCCCTACCTATGGCTACACCTTC.

On this clonotype: An end of the junction differs from the germline gene, which may be a read error. CDR3 in DNA: TGCGACAGCAGCCAAGAAGGTACAGAGGAAGCTTTCTTT. This codes for CDSSQEGTEEAFF. The chain joins TRBV4-1 to TRBJ1-1; D is unresolved. The CDR3 length is 13 residues. Germline lookup yields CDR1 MGHRA and CDR2 YSYEKL.

This clonotype has more than one count but fewer than ten. V gene TRBV6-5 combines with J gene TRBJ2-3; TRBD2 is a possible D gene (5 bases). This CDR3 spans 11 amino acids. Germline loops: CDR1 MNHEY, CDR2 SVGAGI. V lost 2 bases and J lost 8, with 5 bases in between. DNA of the CDR3: TGTGCCAGCAGTTACGGAGGTACGCAGTATTTT. Amino acid sequence: CASSYGGTQYF.

This clonotype was observed a few times. J is TRBJ1-2 and V is TRBV5-1; 8 bases fit TRBD1. The CDR3 extends over 16 amino acids. V lost 5 bases and J lost 0; bases outside the gene matches: 9. The germline CDR1 and CDR2 sequences are SGHRS and YFSETQ. CDR3 amino acids: CASSSTGVGANYGYTF. CDR3 nucleotides: TGCGCCAGCAGTTCGACAGGGGTCGGAGCTAACTATGGCTACACCTTC.

This clonotype was detected a few times. The J gene is TRBJ1-1, the V gene TRBV6-2 or TRBV6-3; no definite D call. Germline-derived CDR1 and CDR2 are MNHEY and SVGEGT. V lost 6 bases to trimming and J lost 3 bases, with 11 bases between them. The CDR3 runs 13 residues. The CDR3 DNA is TGTGCCAGCAGCTCTAGACTCGACACTGAAGCTTTCTTT. The encoded protein is CASSSRLDTEAFF.

There are a few counts of this clonotype. This chain uses TRBV4-3 with TRBJ1-5, with D perhaps matching TRBD1 (5 bases). Germline V gene sequence: CDR1 LGHNA, CDR2 YSLEER. The ends were cut back, 8 bases at V and 5 bases at J, with 13 bases in the middle. The CDR3 length is 13 residues. The DNA of the CDR3 is TGCGCCAGCTCAGCAGGGAGGGATCAGCCCCAGCATTTT. This codes for CASSAGRDQPQHF.

The rearrangement uses TRBV15 and TRBJ2-7, with 8 bases lining up with TRBD2. The J segment lost 0 bases and the V segment lost 0 bases, leaving 7 bases of the junction unmatched. CDR1 is LNHNV, CDR2 YYDKDF, per germline (reference sequence). The CDR3 runs 17 residues. CDR3 in amino acids: CATSRDEAGGFSYEQYF. The CDR3 DNA sequence: TGTGCCACCAGCAGAGATGAGGCGGGGGGTTTCTCCTACGAGCAGTACTTC.

To note about this clonotype: Given a much more abundant clone one base away, this may be a read error. This sequence joins TRBV5-1 and TRBJ2-5; 14 positions agree with TRBD2. The trim removed 5 bases at V and 4 bases at J, leaving 13 bases unmatched. Per germline, CDR1 SGHRS and CDR2 YFSETQ. The CDR3 has 18 residues. CDR3 amino acids: CASRLLPAGTSGGETQYF. The CDR3 region has the DNA TGCGCCAGCAGATTGTTACCAGCCGGGACTAGCGGGGGAGAGACCCAGTACTTC.

The chain couples TRBV4-3 to TRBJ2-5; tentatively, D is TRBD2 (6 bases). The CDR3 totals 16 residues. In germline, CDR1 is LGHNA, CDR2 YSLEER. The V end was cut by 4 bases, the J end by 2 bases, with 17 bases between. The CDR3 nucleotides are TGCGCCAGCAGCCCCCACGGGGCCGGGGGACAAGAGACCCAGTACTTC. It translates to CASSPHGAGGQETQYF.

V is TRBV20-1 and J is TRBJ1-2; D may be TRBD1 (6 bases). CDR1 is DFQATT and CDR2 is SNEGSKA in the germline V gene (reference sequence). This CDR3 comprises 13 residues. Trimming left V 2 bases short and J 8 bases short, with 15 bases between. CDR3 DNA sequence: TGCAGTGCTAGAACCGGGGGCTCTGAGGGCTACACCTTC. As protein: CSARTGGSEGYTF.

The V and J genes are TRBV27 and TRBJ1-6, with TRBD1 identical over 9 bases. CDR1 is MNHEY and CDR2 is SMNVEV in the germline V gene (reference sequence). The CDR3 loop spans 14 amino acids. Trimming removed 5 bases from V and 11 bases from J; junction bases left unmatched: 7. The CDR3 sequence: CASSTGDRVPPLHF. CDR3 DNA sequence: TGTGCCAGCAGTACGGGGGACAGGGTCCCACCCCTCCACTTT.

This clonotype was recorded a few times. This sequence joins TRBV7-8 and TRBJ1-2; no clear D gene. The V and J ends lost 4 bases and 2 bases respectively, with 14 bases between them. Germline V gene data show CDR1 as SGHVS and CDR2 as FQNEAQ. The CDR3 is 15 residues long. The CDR3 is CASSSTGRQNYGYTF. The CDR3 bases are TGTGCCAGCAGCTCGACCGGGCGGCAGAACTATGGCTACACCTTC.

The chain carries TRBV11-3 and TRBJ2-2, with 8 positions matching TRBD1. The CDR3 is 13 residues long. Trimming took 5 bases from V and 7 from J; bases not matched to a gene: 3. The germline V gene encodes CDR1 SGHNT and CDR2 YENEEA. Here the CDR3 DNA reads TGTGCCAGCAGCCACGGACAGGGCGGGGAGCTGTTTTTT. It codes for CASSHGQGGELFF.

This clonotype was detected only a few times. The chain recombines TRBV10-2 with TRBJ2-3; D not certain. The length of the CDR3 is 18 residues. The germline V gene encodes CDR1 WSHSY and CDR2 SAAADI. V gave up 0 bases and J gave up 2 bases, with 18 bases separating them. In nucleotides, the CDR3 is TGCGCCAGCAGTGAGTCGCCCCTTTGGGGTGGTCCCACAGATACGCAGTATTTT. This codes for CASSESPLWGGPTDTQYF.

This clonotype was observed a few times. This chain links TRBV24-1 with TRBJ2-5; possible D gene TRBD2, 5 bases. The CDR3 is 15 amino acids. V was cut by 7 bases and J by 5 bases, with 19 bases left in between. CDR1 is KGHDR and CDR2 is SFDVKD in the germline V gene. The CDR3 region is CATSSSSGSGETQYF. The CDR3, as DNA: TGTGCCACCAGCTCAAGCTCGGGGTCTGGGGAGACCCAGTACTTC.

J is TRBJ2-5 and V is TRBV7-9; perhaps TRBD2 as D (5 bases). This CDR3 is built from 14 residues. Per germline, CDR1 SEHNR and CDR2 FQNEAQ (reference sequence). V dropped 4 bases and J dropped 4 bases, with 13 bases sitting between them. CDR3 in amino acids: CASSSRREGETQYF. The CDR3 DNA follows: TGTGCCAGCAGCTCCCGACGAGAGGGAGAGACCCAGTACTTC. The full variable domain, with the rest looked up from reference TRBV7-9 and TRBJ2-5, is DTGVSQNPRHKITKRGQNVTFRCDPISEHNRLYWYRQTLGQGPEFLTYFQNEAQLEKSRLLSDRFSAERPKGSFSTLEIQRTEQGDSAMYLCASSSRREGETQYFGPGTRLLVL.

This clonotype has ten or more counts. V is TRBV6-1 and J is TRBJ1-3; no firm D call. The V end lost 1 base, the J end lost 2 bases, and 12 bases lay between the germline ends. Germline CDR1 is MNHNS and CDR2 is SASEGT. CDR3 length equals 16 residues. CDR3 nucleotide sequence: TGTGCCAGCAGTGAAGGGCATCTCGGGACTGGAAACACCATATATTTT. Protein: CASSEGHLGTGNTIYF.

The CDR3 region is CASSQASHTGELFF. The DNA for the CDR3 is TGCGCCAGCAGCCAAGCCTCTCACACCGGGGAGCTGTTTTTT. The rearrangement uses TRBV4-1 and TRBJ2-2; D remains ambiguous. Germline V gene sequence: CDR1 MGHRA, CDR2 YSYEKL. This CDR3 comprises 14 residues. V was trimmed by 1 base and J by 3 bases, leaving 6 bases between them.

This chain joins TRBV20-1 and TRBJ2-3; D unclear. The CDR3 sequence is 15 residues long. The V end lost 6 bases, the J end lost 4 bases, and 20 bases lay between the germline ends. Germline V gene lookup returns CDR1 DFQATT and CDR2 SNEGSKA (reference sequence). CDR3: CSAWPGPDRADTQYF. In DNA, the CDR3 is TGCAGTGCCTGGCCGGGCCCCGATAGGGCAGATACGCAGTATTTT.

This clonotype was picked up many times. This sequence joins TRBV9 and TRBJ1-2, with D tentatively TRBD1 (6 bases). Trimming removed 0 bases from V and 0 bases from J, with 6 bases in between. Germline V gene lookup returns CDR1 SGDLS and CDR2 YYNGEE. The CDR3 has 14 residues. This CDR3 reads CASSVDRANYGYTF. The CDR3 DNA is TGTGCCAGCAGCGTAGACAGGGCTAACTATGGCTACACCTTC.

The J gene is TRBJ2-4, the V gene TRBV5-1, with 7 bases aligning to TRBD1. CDR1 and CDR2 (germline): SGHRS, YFSETQ. CDR3 size: 13 residues. V was clipped by 4 bases and J by 9 bases; unmatched bases: 7. The CDR3 bases are TGCGCCAGCAGCCCCGAGGGGGCAACCATTCAGTACTTC. Translating it yields CASSPEGATIQYF.